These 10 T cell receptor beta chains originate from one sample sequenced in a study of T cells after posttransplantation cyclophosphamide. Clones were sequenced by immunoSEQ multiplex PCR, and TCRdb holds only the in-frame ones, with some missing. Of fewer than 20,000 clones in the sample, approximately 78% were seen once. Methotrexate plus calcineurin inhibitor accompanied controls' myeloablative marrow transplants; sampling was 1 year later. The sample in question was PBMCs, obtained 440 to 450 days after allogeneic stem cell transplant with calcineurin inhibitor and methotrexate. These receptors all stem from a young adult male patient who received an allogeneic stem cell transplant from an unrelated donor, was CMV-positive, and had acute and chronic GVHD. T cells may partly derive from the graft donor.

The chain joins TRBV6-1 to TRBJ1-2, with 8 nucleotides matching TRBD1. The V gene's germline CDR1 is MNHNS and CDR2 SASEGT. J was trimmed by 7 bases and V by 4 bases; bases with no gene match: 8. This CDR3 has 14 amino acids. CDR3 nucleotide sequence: TGTGCCAGCAGTGTAGACCAGGACAGGGTTGGCTACACCTTC. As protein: CASSVDQDRVGYTF.

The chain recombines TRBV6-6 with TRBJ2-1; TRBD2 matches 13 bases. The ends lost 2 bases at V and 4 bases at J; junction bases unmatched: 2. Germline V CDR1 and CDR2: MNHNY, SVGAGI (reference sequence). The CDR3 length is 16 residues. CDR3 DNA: TGTGCCAGCAGTTACCGGACTAGCGGGGGATACAATGAGCAGTTCTTC. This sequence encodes CASSYRTSGGYNEQFF.

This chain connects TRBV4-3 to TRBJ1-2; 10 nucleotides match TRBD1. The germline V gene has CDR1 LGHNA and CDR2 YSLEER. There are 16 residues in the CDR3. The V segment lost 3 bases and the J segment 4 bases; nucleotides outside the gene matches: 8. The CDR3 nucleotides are TGCGCCAGCAGCCATAGCGGGACAGGGGAAACCTATGGCTACACCTTC. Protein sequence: CASSHSGTGETYGYTF.

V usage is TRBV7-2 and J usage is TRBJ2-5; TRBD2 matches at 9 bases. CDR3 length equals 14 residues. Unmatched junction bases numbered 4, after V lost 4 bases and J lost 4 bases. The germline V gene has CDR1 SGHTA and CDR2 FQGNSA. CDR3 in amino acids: CASSSQRGAETQYF. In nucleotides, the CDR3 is TGTGCCAGCAGCTCCCAGCGGGGGGCAGAGACCCAGTACTTC.

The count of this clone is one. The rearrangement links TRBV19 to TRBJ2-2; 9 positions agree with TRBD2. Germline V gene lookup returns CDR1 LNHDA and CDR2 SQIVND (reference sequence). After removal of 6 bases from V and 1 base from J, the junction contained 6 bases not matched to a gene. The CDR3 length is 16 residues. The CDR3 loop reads CASRINSGGNTGELFF. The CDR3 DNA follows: TGTGCCAGTAGGATAAATAGCGGGGGGAACACCGGGGAGCTGTTTTTT.

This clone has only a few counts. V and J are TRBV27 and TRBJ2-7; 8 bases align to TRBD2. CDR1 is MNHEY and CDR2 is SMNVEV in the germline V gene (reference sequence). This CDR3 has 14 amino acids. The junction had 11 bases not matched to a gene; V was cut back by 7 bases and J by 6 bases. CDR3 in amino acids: CASTYSGAGSEQYF. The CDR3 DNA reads TGTGCCAGCACCTATAGCGGGGCTGGGTCCGAGCAGTACTTC.

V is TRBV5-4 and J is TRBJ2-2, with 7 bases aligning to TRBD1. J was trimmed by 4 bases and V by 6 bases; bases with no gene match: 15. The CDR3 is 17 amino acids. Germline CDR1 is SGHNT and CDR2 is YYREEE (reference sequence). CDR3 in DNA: TGTGCCAGCACCCCAGGGCTACTCAGGGGGTTCACCGGGGAGCTGTTTTTT. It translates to CASTPGLLRGFTGELFF.

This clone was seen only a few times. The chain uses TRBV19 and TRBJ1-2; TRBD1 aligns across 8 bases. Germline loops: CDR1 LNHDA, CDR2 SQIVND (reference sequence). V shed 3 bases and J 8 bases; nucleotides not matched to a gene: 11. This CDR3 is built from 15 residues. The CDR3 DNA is TGTGCCAGTAGTATCTGGGACAGGCCGGGGCCCGGCTACACCTTC. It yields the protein CASSIWDRPGPGYTF.

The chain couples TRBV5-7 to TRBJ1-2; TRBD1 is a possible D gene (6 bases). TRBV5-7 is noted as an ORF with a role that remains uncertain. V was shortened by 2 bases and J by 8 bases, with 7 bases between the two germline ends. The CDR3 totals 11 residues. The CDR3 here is CASSFRGGYTF. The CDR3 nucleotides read TGTGCCAGCAGCTTCAGGGGCGGCTACACCTTC.

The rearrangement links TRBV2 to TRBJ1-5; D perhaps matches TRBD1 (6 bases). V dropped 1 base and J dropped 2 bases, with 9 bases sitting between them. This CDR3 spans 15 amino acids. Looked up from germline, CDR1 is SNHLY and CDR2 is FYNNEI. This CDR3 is CASSEEQGGNQPQHF. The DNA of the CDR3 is TGTGCCAGCAGTGAAGAACAGGGCGGCAATCAGCCCCAGCATTTT.